This T cell receptor beta chain was captured in a study of T cells in Graves' hyperthyroidism and ophthalmopathy. This clonotype was picked up many times. Its antigen is currently unknown. The investigators amplified TCR beta CDR3 regions from RNA transcripts. HTBI primers were used for first-round RT-PCR of the TCR CDR3. TCRdb used MiXCR to reprocess the multiplex PCR reads, holding one entry per CDR3 protein. The sample yields around 340,000 distinct CDR3 sequences, approximately 13% seen once. Study results and caveats: It was a median about 7.1 months before onset that the model predicted ophthalmopathy.

CDR1 MDHEN and CDR2 SYDVKM come from the germline V gene. Deletions cut 3 bases from V and 4 bases from J, with 12 bases between. The CDR3 has 15 residues. This receptor was obtained from a woman in her twenties or thirties with Graves' hyperthyroidism. Sequenced material: blood. This sequence joins TRBV28 and TRBJ2-2; D may be TRBD2 (5 bases). The CDR3 loop is CASSFRAVTTGELFF. In nucleotides, the CDR3 is TGTGCCAGCAGTTTCCGAGCGGTTACCACCGGGGAGCTGTTTTTT.